This TCR beta chain was sequenced during a study of Tregs in tolerant kidney transplant recipients. Assay used: immunoSEQ multiplex PCR; TCRdb lists only in-frame clones, some missing. The repertoire holds 85,000 to 95,000 clones, with more than 80% as singletons. CDR3 length: 13 amino acids. CDR1 and CDR2 from the germline V gene are SGHDN and FVKESK. Trimming pared 4 bases from V and 1 base from J, leaving 5 bases between. The TCR was taken from a human donor in good health. The material sequenced was CD8+ T cells from blood. The V gene is TRBV14, the J gene TRBJ2-1, with D possibly being TRBD1 (5 bases). The CDR3 spells CASSPGSYNEQFF. CDR3 nucleotide sequence: TGTGCCAGCAGCCCAGGGTCCTACAATGAGCAGTTCTTC.